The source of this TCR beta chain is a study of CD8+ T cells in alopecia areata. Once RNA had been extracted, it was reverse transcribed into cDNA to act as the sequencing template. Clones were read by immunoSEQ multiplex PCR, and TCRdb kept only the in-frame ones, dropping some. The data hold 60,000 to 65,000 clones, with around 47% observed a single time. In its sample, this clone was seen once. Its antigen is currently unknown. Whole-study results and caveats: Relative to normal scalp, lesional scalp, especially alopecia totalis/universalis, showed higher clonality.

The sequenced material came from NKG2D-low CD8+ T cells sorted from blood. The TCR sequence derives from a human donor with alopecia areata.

The CDR3 sequence: CASSRGQGNYGYTF. Here the CDR3 DNA reads TGTGCCAGCAGCCGGGGACAGGGTAACTATGGCTACACCTTC. The genes are TRBV7-9 and TRBJ1-2; 9 bases line up with TRBD1. This CDR3 contains 14 residues. Germline CDR1 reads SEHNR; CDR2 reads FQNEAQ (reference sequence). Trimming cost V 5 bases and J 1 base; bases outside gene matches: 2.